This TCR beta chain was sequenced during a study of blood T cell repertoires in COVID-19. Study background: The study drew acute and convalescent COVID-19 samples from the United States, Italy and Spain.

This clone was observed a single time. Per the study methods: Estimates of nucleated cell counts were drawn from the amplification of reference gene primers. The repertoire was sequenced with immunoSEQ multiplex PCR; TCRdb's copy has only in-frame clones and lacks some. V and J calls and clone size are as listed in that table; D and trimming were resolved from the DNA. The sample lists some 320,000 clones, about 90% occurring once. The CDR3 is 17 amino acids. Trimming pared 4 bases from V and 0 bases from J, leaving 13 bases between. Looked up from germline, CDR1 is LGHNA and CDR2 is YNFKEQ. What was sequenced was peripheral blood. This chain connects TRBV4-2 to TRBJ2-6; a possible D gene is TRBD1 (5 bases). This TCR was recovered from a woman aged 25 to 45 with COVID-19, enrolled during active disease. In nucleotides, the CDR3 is TGTGCCAGCAGCCTAGCCAGGGTAGGCTCTGGGGCCAACGTCCTGACTTTC. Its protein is CASSLARVGSGANVLTF.